One and the same sample provided the 16 T cell receptor beta chains below, sequenced in a study of tumor-infiltrating lymphocytes in primary liver carcinoma. The investigators made TCR beta cDNA from roughly 0.55 ug total RNA, using a constant-region primer. What produced the TCR beta libraries was three nested multiplex PCR rounds using slightly modified ARM-PCR. TRBV1-TRBV30 forward primers paired with a C-beta reverse primer drove the first two PCR rounds, approximately 11 cycles each. Via MiXCR, TCRdb re-called the multiplex PCR reads, giving one row per CDR3 protein. The profile shows approximately 330,000 distinct CDR3 sequences, 65% of them singletons. Out of unsorted whole blood came the blood RNA, and germline DNA was extracted as well. Sequenced input: peripheral blood. The source is a man between 35 and 55 years old with primary liver carcinoma and hepatitis B virus infection.

Details on this clonotype: No DNA is shown, since the ends of the CDR3 on it are uncertain; the CDR3 is the one TCRdb lists. The chain combines TRBV11-2 with TRBJ2-2. The CDR3 is 12 amino acids in total, end residues counted. The germline V gene encodes CDR1 SGHAT and CDR2 FQNNGV. The CDR3 here is CASSTSDGELFF.

The chain employs TRBV28 and TRBJ2-3, with 8 bases fitting TRBD2. This CDR3 has 16 amino acids. The J segment lost 3 bases and the V segment lost 7 bases, leaving 12 bases of the junction unmatched. Germline V gene sequence: CDR1 MDHEN, CDR2 SYDVKM. The CDR3 DNA reads TGTGCCAGCAAACGGGGGGGGCCGGTTGAAACAGATACGCAGTATTTT. Translation gives CASKRGGPVETDTQYF.

The chain couples TRBV28 to TRBJ1-6; 7 nucleotides align to TRBD1. The V gene's germline CDR1 is MDHEN and CDR2 SYDVKM. The V segment lost 10 bases and the J segment 6 bases; nucleotides outside the gene matches: 3. The CDR3 runs to 12 residues. CDR3 nucleotide sequence: TGTGCCACGAGGGACAGTAATTCACCCCTCCACTTT. Protein: CATRDSNSPLHF.

The chain has TRBV11-1 and TRBJ1-1; no definite D call. Germline lookup yields CDR1 SGHAT and CDR2 FQDESV (reference sequence). This CDR3 is built from 13 residues. The V end lost 5 bases, the J end lost 6 bases, and 13 bases lay between the germline ends. CDR3 nucleotide sequence: TGTGCCAGCAGCCGATTGTCGACATCTGAAGCTTTCTTT. Its translation is CASSRLSTSEAFF.

The rearrangement uses TRBV6-4 and TRBJ2-3; D may be TRBD2 (5 bases). V gave up 4 bases and J gave up 2 bases, with 16 bases separating them. From germline, CDR1 is MRHNA and CDR2 SNTAGT. This CDR3 comprises 16 residues. CDR3 DNA sequence: TGTGCCAGCAGTGCCGAAACTAGATTTGACACAGATACGCAGTATTTT. Its protein is CASSAETRFDTDTQYF.

The V call is TRBV4-1, the J call TRBJ1-2; 8 bases match TRBD1. The germline V gene has CDR1 MGHRA and CDR2 YSYEKL. The CDR3 covers 15 residues. Trimming at V came to 3 bases and at J to 6 bases, leaving 9 bases not matched to a gene. This CDR3 is CASSHTDREEDGYTF. The CDR3 DNA follows: TGCGCCAGCAGCCATACGGACAGGGAGGAAGATGGCTACACCTTC.

This chain uses TRBV10-3 with TRBJ2-7; D not certain. With 3 bases removed from V and 0 bases from J, the gap between germline ends came to 9 bases. This CDR3 has 14 residues. Germline loops: CDR1 ENHRY, CDR2 SYGVKD. CDR3 nucleotides: TGTGCCATCAGTGAAATCCGGAACTCCTACGAGCAGTACTTC. As protein: CAISEIRNSYEQYF.

Turning to this clonotype: Because the CDR3 is missing its conserved closing phenylalanine or tryptophan, this is likely a read error. The rearrangement joins TRBV11-2 to TRBJ2-3, with 14 bases identical to TRBD2. V shed 3 bases, J shed 5 bases, and the junction held 10 bases outside the gene matches. The CDR3 has 18 amino acids. Germline V lookup: CDR1 SGHAT, CDR2 FQNNGV. The CDR3 nucleotides are TGTGCCAGCAGCTTGTCCCCGGGACTAGCGGGAGTGATAGATACGCAGTATCTC. Translated: CASSLSPGLAGVIDTQYL.

The chain couples TRBV14 to TRBJ2-3, with 10 nucleotides matching TRBD2. The CDR3 covers 20 residues. Germline values: CDR1 SGHDN, CDR2 FVKESK. V was clipped by 0 bases and J by 3 bases; unmatched bases: 15. The CDR3 here is CASSQDHLAGEPSVTDTQYF. CDR3 bases: TGTGCCAGCAGCCAAGACCACCTAGCGGGAGAGCCTTCGGTAACAGATACGCAGTATTTT. The variable domain in full, completed from reference TRBV14 and TRBJ2-3, reads EAGVTQFPSHSVIEKGQTVTLRCDPISGHDNLYWYRRVMGKEIKFLLHFVKESKQDESGMPNNRFLAERTGGTYSTLKVQPAELEDSGVYFCASSQDHLAGEPSVTDTQYFGPGTRLTVL.

This chain uses TRBV5-1 with TRBJ1-1; 7 bases map to TRBD1. Germline CDR1 is SGHRS and CDR2 is YFSETQ. The CDR3 spans 14 residues. V shed 8 bases, J shed 1 base, and the junction held 8 bases outside the gene matches. The chain's CDR3 is CARRAGTANTEAFF. The DNA for the CDR3 is TGCGCCAGACGAGCCGGGACAGCGAACACTGAAGCTTTCTTT.

This clonotype was counted between two and nine times. This could be a read error, since a much larger clone is one nucleotide away. This chain links TRBV12-3 or TRBV12-4 with TRBJ1-4, with D tentatively TRBD1 (6 bases). The V and J ends lost 8 bases and 5 bases respectively, with 15 bases between them. The CDR3 has 14 residues. CDR3 in amino acids: CASGLQRGNEKLFF. CDR3 nucleotides: TGTGCCAGCGGTCTCCAGAGGGGGAATGAAAAACTGTTTTTT.

Concerning this clonotype: A much larger clone is a single base away; this may be a read error. The rearrangement uses TRBV6-1 and TRBJ2-7; the match to TRBD1 covers 11 bases. The J segment lost 2 bases and the V segment lost 8 bases, leaving 2 bases of the junction unmatched. CDR1 and CDR2 from the germline V gene are MNHNS and SASEGT. The CDR3 has 13 amino acids. CDR3 sequence (DNA): TGTGCCAGCCAGGACAGGGGGCCCTACGAGCAGTACGTC. It yields the protein CASQDRGPYEQYV.

Points on this clonotype: Since the CDR3 does not end with the conserved phenylalanine or tryptophan, this likely comes from a read error. No DNA is shown, since the ends of the CDR3 on it are uncertain; the CDR3 is the one TCRdb lists. The chain carries TRBV11-2 and TRBJ2-7; TRBD1, the table's D call, lacks a check against the DNA. The CDR3 numbers 13 amino acids, ends counted. CDR1 is SGHAT and CDR2 is FQNNGV in the germline V gene. Here the CDR3 reads CASSLVRDEGQHL.

There are a few counts of this clonotype. Possible read error: a much larger clone is one base away. The chain carries TRBV29-1 and TRBJ1-1, with TRBD1 matching 9 bases. Germline CDR1 SQVTM, CDR2 ANQGSEA. The CDR3 covers 11 residues. The CDR3 DNA reads TGCAGCGCCGGGACAGGGACTGGAGCTTTCTTT. Its translation: CSAGTGTGAFF.

Regarding this clonotype: No conserved phenylalanine or tryptophan ends this CDR3, so it is likely a read error. V usage is TRBV11-2 and J usage is TRBJ2-7; no definite D call. Per germline, CDR1 SGHAT and CDR2 FQNNGV. This CDR3 region has 12 residues. CDR3 sequence reads: CTSSLNAYEQYS. The CDR3 region has the DNA TGTACCAGCAGCTTAAATGCCTACGAGCAGTACTCC.

The chain joins TRBV29-1 to TRBJ1-2; TRBD1 agrees at 7 bases. Looked up from germline, CDR1 is SQVTM and CDR2 is ANQGSEA. This CDR3 region has 11 residues. In nucleotides, the CDR3 is TGCAGTGTTTGGGGACAGTGGGGCTACACCTTC. It encodes CSVWGQWGYTF.